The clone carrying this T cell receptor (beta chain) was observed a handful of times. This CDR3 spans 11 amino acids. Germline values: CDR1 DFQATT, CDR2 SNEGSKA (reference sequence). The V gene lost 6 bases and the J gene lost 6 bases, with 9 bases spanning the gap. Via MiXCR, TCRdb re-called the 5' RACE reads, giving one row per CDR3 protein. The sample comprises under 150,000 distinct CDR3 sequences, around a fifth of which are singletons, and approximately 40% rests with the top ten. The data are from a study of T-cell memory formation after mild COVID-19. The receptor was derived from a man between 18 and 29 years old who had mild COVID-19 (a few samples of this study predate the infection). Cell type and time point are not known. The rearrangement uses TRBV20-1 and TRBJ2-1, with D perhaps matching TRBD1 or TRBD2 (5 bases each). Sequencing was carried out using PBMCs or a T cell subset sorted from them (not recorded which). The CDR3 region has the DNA TGCAGTGCCCGGGGCAGCAATGAGCAGTTCTTC. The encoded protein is CSARGSNEQFF.